This T cell receptor (beta chain) appears in the sequencing data of a study of identifying expanded T cells in peripheral blood (dated by TCRdb to between 2018 and 2021). The study in broad terms: Technical replicates were generated by sequencing separate aliquots of the same genomic DNA pool, and four replicates were compared pairwise. Study-wide findings and limitations: The authors expected biological variance in healthy repertoires might increase further over much longer intervals such as months to years. Across all healthy-donor time intervals, the beta-binomial model significantly cut both the number of clones called differentially abundant and the false-positive rate. Across all healthy donors, variance in clone template counts between two-week samples was found to increase significantly with total template count. Between technical replicates the binomial model flagged 0.9 to 1.5 differentially abundant clones, whereas over about 2 weeks the binomial model flagged about 16.4 and over approximately four weeks around 18.

Comment on this clone: The specificity of this receptor is unknown. The input lacks base qualities; no much larger clone sits a single base away.

TCRbeta CDR3 regions were profiled with the immunoSEQ Assay using bias-controlled multiplex PCR amplification of genomic DNA. The study's own analysis went as follows. The absolute abundance of each unique TCRbeta CDR3 region was quantified after sequences were collapsed and filtered. Two models were used to test differential abundance: a binomial model (Fisher-equivalent) and a beta-binomial model that adds time-dependent variance fitted from healthy donors. Clones with fewer than 5 combined templates were excluded, and clones with Benjamini-Hochberg FDR below 0.01 were called differentially abundant. Using the form v = (b*log(k)+a)^2, the beta-binomial variance was modeled as a function of the total template count across the two samples. In its TCRdb copy, this immuneACCESS table keeps in-frame sequences only and misses some clones. Where compared with another copy, unresolved V genes explain less than half of these, and the others have no known cause. V and J calls and clone size are copied from that table; D and trimming were computed from the DNA. Present in this sample are 110,000 or so clones, 88% of which were seen just once. The ten largest account for roughly 7.6% of the sample.

No immune events, such as infections, were documented for the healthy donors during the collection period. To calibrate time-dependent variance in a beta-binomial model of T-cell clone differential abundance, blood repertoires from healthy donors were used as a training cohort. The training cohort comprised about ten healthy donors, 3 female and 7 male. An age range of about 25 to 64 years, with an average of roughly 40 years, was recorded for the donors. Obtained from a commercial supplier, whole blood was collected from each healthy donor at three time points set about 2 weeks apart. For immunosequencing, genomic DNA was extracted from unsorted whole blood. CDR3 length: 15 amino acids, cysteine to phenylalanine. Only the CDR3 portion is preserved as DNA: 45 bases, with reading frame beginning at the first base. CDR1 and CDR2 are read off the germline V gene as MNHEY and SVGAGI. Here V drops 4 bases and J drops 1 base, and the junction holds 5 bases not matched to any gene.

The sequence was obtained from a person between 18 and 75 years old in good health. Sequenced material: blood. The rearrangement joined TRBV6-5 to TRBJ2-7; 9 bases in the middle match TRBD1. The CDR3 region reads CASSSTGTGSYEQYF. The sequenced DNA: TGTGCCAGCAGTTCTACCGGGACAGGGTCCTACGAGCAGTACTTC.